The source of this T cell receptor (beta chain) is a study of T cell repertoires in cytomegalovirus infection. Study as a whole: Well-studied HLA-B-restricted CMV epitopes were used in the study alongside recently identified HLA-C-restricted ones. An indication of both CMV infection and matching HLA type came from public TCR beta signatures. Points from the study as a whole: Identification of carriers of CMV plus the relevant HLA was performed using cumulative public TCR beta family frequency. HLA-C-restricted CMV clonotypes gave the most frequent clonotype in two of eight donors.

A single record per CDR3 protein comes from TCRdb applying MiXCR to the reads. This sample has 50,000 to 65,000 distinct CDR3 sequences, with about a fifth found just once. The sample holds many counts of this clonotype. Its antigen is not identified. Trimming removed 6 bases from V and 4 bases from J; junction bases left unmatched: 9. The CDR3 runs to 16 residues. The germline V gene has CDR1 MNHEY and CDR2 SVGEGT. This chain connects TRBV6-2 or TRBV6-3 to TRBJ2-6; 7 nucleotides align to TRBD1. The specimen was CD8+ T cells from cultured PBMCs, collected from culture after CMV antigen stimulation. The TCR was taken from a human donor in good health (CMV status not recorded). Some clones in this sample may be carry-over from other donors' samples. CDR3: CASRPTDRVGANVLTF. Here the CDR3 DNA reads TGTGCCAGCAGGCCTACCGACAGGGTCGGGGCCAACGTCCTGACTTTC.